Described below is a single TCR beta chain sequence and its context. V lost 1 base to trimming and J lost 0 bases, with 10 bases between them. Germline V gene data show CDR1 as MNHNS and CDR2 as SASEGT. The CDR3 length is 15 residues. The data originate from a study of shared clonotypes between healthy human individuals. The repertoire was sequenced with immunoSEQ multiplex PCR; TCRdb's copy has only in-frame clones and lacks some. The sample includes around 2.5 million clones, more than 85% of them seen just once. Sequenced material: naive CD4+ T cells from PBMCs. Subset reported: CD45RA+ positively selected. The origin of this receptor is a man aged 18-30 years in good health. Some clones in this sample may be carry-over from other donors' samples. The chain uses TRBV6-1 and TRBJ2-7, with D tentatively TRBD1 (6 bases). The CDR3 DNA follows: TGTGCCAGCAGTGAAGAGGGGGTTACCTCCTACGAGCAGTACTTC. It codes for CASSEEGVTSYEQYF.